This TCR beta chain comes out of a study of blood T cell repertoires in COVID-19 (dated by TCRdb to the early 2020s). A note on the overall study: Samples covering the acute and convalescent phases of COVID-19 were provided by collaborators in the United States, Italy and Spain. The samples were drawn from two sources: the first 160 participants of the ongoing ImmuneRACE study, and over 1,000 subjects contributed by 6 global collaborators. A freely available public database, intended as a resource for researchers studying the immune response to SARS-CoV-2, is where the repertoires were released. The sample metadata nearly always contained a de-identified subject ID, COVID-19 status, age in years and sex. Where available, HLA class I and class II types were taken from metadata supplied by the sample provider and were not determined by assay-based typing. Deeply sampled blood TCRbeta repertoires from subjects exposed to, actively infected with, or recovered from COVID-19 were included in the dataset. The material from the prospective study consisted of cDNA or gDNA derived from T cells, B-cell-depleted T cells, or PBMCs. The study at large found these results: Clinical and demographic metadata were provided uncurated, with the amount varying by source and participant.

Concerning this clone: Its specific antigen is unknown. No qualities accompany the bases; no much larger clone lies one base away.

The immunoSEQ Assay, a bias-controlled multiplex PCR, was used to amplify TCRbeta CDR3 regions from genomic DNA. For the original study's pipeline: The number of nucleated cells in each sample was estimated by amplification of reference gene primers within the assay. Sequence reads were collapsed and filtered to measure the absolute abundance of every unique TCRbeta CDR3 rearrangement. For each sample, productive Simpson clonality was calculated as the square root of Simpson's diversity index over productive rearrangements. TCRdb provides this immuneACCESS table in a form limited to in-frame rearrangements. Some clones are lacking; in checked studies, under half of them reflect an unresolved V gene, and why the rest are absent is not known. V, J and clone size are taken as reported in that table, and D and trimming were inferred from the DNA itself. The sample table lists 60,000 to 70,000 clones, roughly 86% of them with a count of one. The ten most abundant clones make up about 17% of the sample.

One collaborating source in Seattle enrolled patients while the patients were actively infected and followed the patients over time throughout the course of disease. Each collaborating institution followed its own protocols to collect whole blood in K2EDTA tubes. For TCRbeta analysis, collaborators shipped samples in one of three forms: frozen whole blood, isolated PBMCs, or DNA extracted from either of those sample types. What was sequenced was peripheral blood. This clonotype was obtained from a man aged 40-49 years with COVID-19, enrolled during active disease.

The CDR3 is CAWSGTGFVQPQHF. The nucleotide sequence reads TGTGCCTGGAGTGGCACAGGGTTTGTTCAGCCCCAGCATTTT. This chain joins TRBV30 to TRBJ1-5, and perhaps TRBD1 as D gene, on 6 matching bases. CDR1 GTSNPN and CDR2 SVGIG are derived from the germline V gene (reference sequence). The germline ends are 13 bases apart after V is trimmed by 1 base and J by 6 bases. Including cysteine and phenylalanine, the CDR3 has 14 amino acids. Only the CDR3 DNA is retained, 42 bases long and in frame from the first base.